Below, one TCR beta chain is given with its context. Its specificity is unknown. This record belongs to a study of shared clonotypes between healthy human individuals. The V gene lost 1 base and the J gene lost 7 bases, with 12 bases spanning the gap. Germline loops: CDR1 SGHTA, CDR2 FQGTGA. The CDR3 is 14 amino acids. Assay execution took place at the deep level. This table comes from immunoSEQ multiplex PCR, and its TCRdb copy is limited to in-frame clones, with some not included. Found here are about half a million clones, roughly 80% of them singletons; the top ten hold about an eighth. Broader study findings: Blood was the only sampled material, and tissue repertoires likely differ.

The rearrangement joins TRBV7-3 to TRBJ2-3; D is uncertain. The source of this sequence is a woman aged 40-49 years in good health. Some clones in this sample may be carry-over from other donors' samples. Sequencing was done on a sample of PBMCs. Here the CDR3 DNA reads TGTGCCAGCAGCTTAAACGCTAGATCGCATACGCAGTATTTT. Its protein is CASSLNARSHTQYF. Using reference TRBV7-3 and TRBJ2-3 for the parts outside the CDR3, the full variable domain is GAGVSQTPSNKVTEKGKYVELRCDPISGHTALYWYRQSLGQGPEFLIYFQGTGAADDSGLPNDRFFAVRPEGSVSTLKIQRTERGDSAVYLCASSLNARSHTQYFGPGTRLTVL.